The rows below give T cell receptor beta chains drawn from one sample of a study of blood T cells in healthy people across ages. TCRdb called the 5' RACE reads again in MiXCR, with one record for every CDR3 protein. The repertoire includes 1.4 million to 1.5 million distinct CDR3 sequences, 35% to 45% of them detected once, and 7.9% sits in the top ten. Sequencing was performed on blood. The receptors stem from a woman between 18 and 29 years old in good health. CDR3s include the opening cysteine and the closing phenylalanine or tryptophan. The D gene is left open where the match is weak. Size values are once, few and many counts, or a class for expanded clones, and some rows have none.

v_gene	d_gene	j_gene	abundance	CDR3aa	CDR3nt
TRBV10-3	NA	TRBJ2-1	few	CAIMGATPEGGQFF	TGTGCCATCATGGGGGCTACTCCGGAGGGGGGGCAGTTCTTC
TRBV20-1	NA	TRBJ1-2	once	CVRDSTRNYGYTF	TGCGTTAGGGACTCCACTAGAAACTATGGCTACACCTTC
TRBV28	NA	TRBJ1-2	few	CASSWNGYGYTF	TGTGCCAGCAGTTGGAACGGCTATGGCTACACCTTC
TRBV6-1	NA	TRBJ2-5	NA	CASSERVGRYQETQYF	TGTGCCAGCAGTGAAAGGGTTGGCAGGTACCAAGAGACCCAGTACTTC
TRBV7-9	NA	TRBJ2-2	NA	CASSQMAANTGELFF	TGTGCCAGCAGCCAAATGGCCGCGAACACCGGGGAGCTGTTTTTT
TRBV10-1	TRBD1	TRBJ2-7	NA	CASSQGQGAEQYF	TGCGCCAGCAGCCAGGGACAGGGGGCCGAGCAGTACTTC
TRBV10-3	TRBD1	TRBJ1-1	few	CAISATGTGLSNTEAFF	TGTGCCATCAGTGCGACAGGGACAGGGCTTTCGAACACTGAAGCTTTCTTT
TRBV4-1	NA	TRBJ2-7	few	CASSQGKGAAHEQYF	TGCGCCAGCAGCCAGGGGAAGGGAGCGGCCCACGAGCAGTACTTC
TRBV2	NA	TRBJ2-7	NA	CASRRQAGGEQYF	TGTGCCAGCAGGAGGCAGGCCGGGGGCGAGCAGTACTTC
TRBV4-1	TRBD1	TRBJ1-4	NA	CASSQEQGAGEKLFF	TGCGCCAGCAGCCAAGAACAGGGGGCCGGTGAAAAACTGTTTTTT
TRBV3-1	NA	TRBJ1-2	NA	CASSQTVRGHGYTF	TGTGCCAGCAGCCAAACGGTCAGGGGCCATGGCTACACCTTC
TRBV6-2/TRBV6-3	NA	TRBJ1-1	once	CASKNAGDFDTEAFF	TGTGCCAGCAAAAACGCGGGGGATTTTGACACTGAAGCTTTCTTT
TRBV5-1	TRBD1	TRBJ2-3	NA	CASSLGQGVLDTDTQYF	TGCGCCAGCAGCTTGGGCCAGGGGGTTTTGGATACAGATACGCAGTATTTT
TRBV10-3	TRBD1	TRBJ1-1	NA	CAISERKGTGNTEAFF	TGTGCCATCAGTGAGAGAAAGGGGACAGGGAACACTGAAGCTTTCTTT
TRBV11-3	NA	TRBJ2-2	NA	CASSFRAGPNTGELFF	TGTGCCAGCAGCTTCAGGGCAGGACCGAACACCGGGGAGCTGTTTTTT
TRBV4-1	NA	TRBJ1-2	few	CASSPDGAYGYTF	TGCGCCAGCAGCCCGGACGGAGCCTATGGCTACACCTTC
TRBV12-3/TRBV12-4	TRBD2	TRBJ2-2	NA	CASSRVAGGLAGELFF	TGTGCCAGCAGCCGGGTAGCGGGGGGGCTGGCCGGGGAGCTGTTTTTT
TRBV4-1	NA	TRBJ2-7	many	CASSQEVGLSSYEQYF	TGCGCCAGCAGCCAAGAAGTGGGCCTTAGCTCCTACGAGCAGTACTTC
TRBV2	NA	TRBJ1-4	NA	CASRGKIEKLFF	TGTGCCAGCAGGGGGAAGATTGAAAAACTGTTTTTT
TRBV20-1	NA	TRBJ2-5	NA	CSARDAEGRHNEQYF	TGCAGTGCTAGAGATGCGGAGGGTAGGCACAATGAGCAGTACTTC
TRBV5-1	NA	TRBJ2-3	few	CASSSERAGGTDTQYF	TGCGCCAGCAGCTCGGAGAGGGCAGGGGGCACAGATACGCAGTATTTT
TRBV19	TRBD2	TRBJ2-2	NA	CASSNGLAGETGELFF	TGTGCCAGTAGTAATGGGCTAGCGGGGGAAACCGGGGAGCTGTTTTTT
TRBV29-1	NA	TRBJ2-7	once	CSVGDALTLTSYEQYF	TGCAGCGTTGGTGACGCCCTCACGTTAACCTCCTACGAGCAGTACTTC
TRBV29-1	NA	TRBJ2-7	NA	CGAPGEAGGYEQYF	TGCGGCGCCCCAGGAGAGGCTGGGGGCTACGAGCAGTACTTC
TRBV6-5	TRBD1	TRBJ1-2	NA	CVTTGQGNGYTF	TGTGTCACTACGGGACAGGGGAATGGCTACACCTTC
TRBV6-5	TRBD1	TRBJ2-3	NA	CASSYSTGAADTQYF	TGTGCCAGCAGTTACTCGACAGGGGCCGCAGATACGCAGTATTTT
TRBV6-6	TRBD1	TRBJ1-2	few	CASTPRRDRGPYGYTF	TGTGCCAGCACCCCACGTAGGGACAGGGGGCCCTATGGCTACACCTTC
TRBV20-1	TRBD1	TRBJ2-1	NA	CSARDAITGGAIDEQFF	TGCAGTGCTAGAGACGCGATAACAGGGGGCGCGATAGATGAGCAGTTCTTC
TRBV4-1	NA	TRBJ1-5	NA	CTSSHPNQPQHF	TGCACCAGCAGCCACCCCAATCAGCCCCAGCATTTT
TRBV29-1	TRBD2	TRBJ2-1	few	CSGSLAGSHEQFF	TGCAGCGGTTCACTAGCGGGATCCCATGAGCAGTTCTTC
TRBV27	TRBD1	TRBJ1-2	NA	CASSAGQGVIGYTF	TGTGCCAGCAGTGCCGGACAGGGGGTTATTGGCTACACCTTC
TRBV11-2	NA	TRBJ2-7	few	CASSLERAVAYEQYF	TGTGCCAGCAGCTTAGAGCGGGCGGTTGCCTACGAGCAGTACTTC
TRBV6-2/TRBV6-3	TRBD1	TRBJ2-7	NA	CASSYPHRQGSEQYF	TGTGCCAGCAGTTACCCGCACCGACAGGGCTCCGAGCAGTACTTC
TRBV7-9	NA	TRBJ2-3	NA	CASSPPTDRRFLSSTDTQYF	TGTGCCAGCAGCCCACCCACGGACCGGCGTTTCCTATCTAGCACAGATACGCAGTATTTT
TRBV7-9	NA	TRBJ2-5	NA	CASSSEPNEQYF	TGTGCCAGCAGCTCCGAACCCAATGAGCAGTACTTC
TRBV11-2	NA	TRBJ1-1	NA	CASSLVGHLEAFF	TGTGCCAGCAGCTTAGTTGGTCATTTGGAAGCTTTCTTT
TRBV7-9	TRBD1	TRBJ1-2	few	CASSSMGDRGFDGYTF	TGTGCCAGCAGCTCTATGGGGGACAGGGGATTCGATGGCTACACCTTC
TRBV6-6	NA	TRBJ2-7	NA	CASSYRVEAYEQYF	TGTGCCAGCAGTTACAGGGTAGAGGCCTACGAGCAGTACTTC
TRBV3-1	NA	TRBJ2-4	NA	CASSPPLVGAWAKNIQYF	TGTGCCAGCAGCCCCCCCCTAGTGGGGGCCTGGGCCAAAAACATTCAGTACTTC
TRBV29-1	TRBD2	TRBJ2-7	NA	CSTSEGRYEQYF	TGCAGCACTAGCGAGGGCCGGTACGAGCAGTACTTC
TRBV7-2	NA	TRBJ2-1	few	CASSLGTRGPYEQFF	TGTGCCAGCAGCTTAGGGACTAGGGGGCCATATGAGCAGTTCTTC
TRBV20-1	NA	TRBJ1-2	few	CSAEPRRGVGGYTF	TGCAGTGCCGAACCCCGAAGGGGGGTGGGTGGCTACACCTTC
TRBV7-3	NA	TRBJ2-4	NA	CASSSQTGQSRNIQYF	TGTGCCAGCAGCTCCCAAACAGGTCAGAGTAGAAACATTCAGTACTTC
TRBV7-7	NA	TRBJ2-2	NA	CASSAEWGNTGELFF	TGTGCTAGCAGCGCGGAGTGGGGGAACACCGGGGAGCTGTTTTTT
TRBV25-1	NA	TRBJ1-2	NA	CASSEYNAGEPYGYTF	TGTGCCAGCAGTGAATATAATGCGGGGGAACCCTATGGCTACACCTTC
TRBV4-2	NA	TRBJ1-2	NA	CASGEDSDYGYTF	TGTGCCAGCGGGGAGGACAGTGACTATGGCTACACCTTC